Below are 8 T cell receptor beta chains sequenced from a single sample in a study of identical twins. TCRdb reprocessed the 5' RACE reads with MiXCR, giving one entry per CDR3 protein. Of under 350,000 distinct CDR3 sequences in the sample, roughly 9.8% were seen once. This sample was shared with a second study, whose subject was yellow fever vaccine responses in identical twins.

Sequenced material: CD8+ T cells sorted from blood. These receptors were obtained from a young woman in good health.

This clonotype was seen only a few times. The chain employs TRBV20-1 and TRBJ2-5, with 12 bases identical to TRBD2. Germline CDR1 DFQATT, CDR2 SNEGSKA (reference sequence). Germline trimming cut 0 bases from V and 1 base from J; bases unmatched to any gene: 12. The CDR3 is 19 residues long. The CDR3 DNA sequence: TGCAGTGCTAGAGATCAGGATACTAGCGGGGGGACCATCCAAGAGACCCAGTACTTC. Its protein is CSARDQDTSGGTIQETQYF.

The V and J genes are TRBV20-1 and TRBJ2-7, with D perhaps being TRBD1 or TRBD2 (6 bases each). Germline CDR1 and CDR2: DFQATT and SNEGSKA (reference sequence). V gave up 0 bases and J gave up 3 bases, with 15 bases separating them. The CDR3 covers 15 residues. CDR3 DNA sequence: TGCAGTGCTAGAGATCTTAAGGGGGGAGACTACGAGCAGTACTTC. This codes for CSARDLKGGDYEQYF.

The genes are TRBV2 and TRBJ1-1; D uncertain. Deletions cut 4 bases from V and 6 bases from J, with 9 bases between. The CDR3 totals 12 residues. The germline V gene encodes CDR1 SNHLY and CDR2 FYNNEI. The DNA of the CDR3 is TGTGCCAGCAGTGCAAGGGTCGCTGAAGCTTTCTTT. It yields the protein CASSARVAEAFF.

The chain carries TRBV7-9 and TRBJ1-2; D may be TRBD1 (5 bases). From germline, CDR1 is SEHNR and CDR2 FQNEAQ (reference sequence). The CDR3 runs 15 residues. V was cut by 5 bases and J by 0 bases, with 13 bases left in between. CDR3 protein: CASSDQTEANYGYTF. Here the CDR3 DNA reads TGTGCCAGCAGCGATCAGACAGAAGCTAACTATGGCTACACCTTC.

This clonotype was detected a few times. V and J are TRBV3-1 and TRBJ1-2, with D perhaps matching TRBD1 (5 bases). The CDR3 sequence is 15 residues long. CDR1 and CDR2 from the germline V gene are LGHDT and YNNKEL (reference sequence). The V and J ends lost 0 bases and 5 bases respectively, with 13 bases between them. The CDR3 bases are TGTGCCAGCAGCCAAGATTTGGGGGTGGGTTATGGCTACACCTTC. Amino acid sequence: CASSQDLGVGYGYTF. The full variable domain, rest sourced from reference TRBV3-1 and TRBJ1-2, is DTAVSQTPKYLVTQMGNDKSIKCEQNLGHDTMYWYKQDSKKFLKIMFSYNNKELIINETVPNRFSPKSPDKAHLNLHINSLELGDSAVYFCASSQDLGVGYGYTFGSGTRLTVV.

This clonotype was recorded at least ten times. The V gene is TRBV29-1, the J gene TRBJ2-7, with D possibly called TRBD1 or TRBD2 (5 bases each). This CDR3 contains 14 residues. Trimming took 4 bases from V and 5 from J, leaving 18 bases between them. CDR1 SQVTM and CDR2 ANQGSEA come from the germline V gene. CDR3 sequence (DNA): TGCAGCGTTGTCCCCCGGGACCTAGATAACGAGCAGTACTTC. Translating it yields CSVVPRDLDNEQYF.

This clonotype has a count of ten or more. This chain connects TRBV28 to TRBJ2-1; 9 bases agree with TRBD2. The CDR3 is 17 residues long. V was clipped by 4 bases and J by 0 bases; unmatched bases: 7. CDR1 MDHEN and CDR2 SYDVKM come from the germline V gene. CDR3 residues: CASSSLTSGSSYNEQFF. The CDR3 coding sequence is TGTGCCAGCAGTTCCTTGACTAGCGGAAGCTCCTACAATGAGCAGTTCTTC.

The table lists this clonotype with many counts. The gene calls are TRBV9 and TRBJ2-7, with 10 bases that match TRBD2. Germline V lookup: CDR1 SGDLS, CDR2 YYNGEE. The V segment lost 2 bases and the J segment 6 bases; nucleotides outside the gene matches: 8. This CDR3 contains 15 residues. As DNA, the CDR3 is TGTGCCAGCAGCGTTCTCGGACTAGCGGCCGCCGAGCAGTACTTC. Its translation is CASSVLGLAAAEQYF.